This TCR beta chain comes out of a study of blood T cells in healthy people across ages. Each donor was a healthy Caucasian individual from Russia, aged roughly 6 to 90. This CDR3 has 18 amino acids. The V end was cut by 1 base, the J end by 0 bases, with 16 bases between. A second about 7 to 12 cycle PCR used barcoded and J-beta primers. MiXCR was run by TCRdb on the 5' RACE reads, yielding one entry per CDR3 protein. The sample shows roughly 800,000 distinct CDR3 sequences, approximately 53% of them seen only once. Sequenced material: blood. The chain uses TRBV12-3 or TRBV12-4 and TRBJ2-1; no clear D. This sequence was found in an elderly man in good health. CDR3 sequence reads: CASSLGAPLGSSYNEQFF. The CDR3 DNA is TGTGCCAGCAGTTTAGGGGCCCCGCTGGGCAGCTCCTACAATGAGCAGTTCTTC.